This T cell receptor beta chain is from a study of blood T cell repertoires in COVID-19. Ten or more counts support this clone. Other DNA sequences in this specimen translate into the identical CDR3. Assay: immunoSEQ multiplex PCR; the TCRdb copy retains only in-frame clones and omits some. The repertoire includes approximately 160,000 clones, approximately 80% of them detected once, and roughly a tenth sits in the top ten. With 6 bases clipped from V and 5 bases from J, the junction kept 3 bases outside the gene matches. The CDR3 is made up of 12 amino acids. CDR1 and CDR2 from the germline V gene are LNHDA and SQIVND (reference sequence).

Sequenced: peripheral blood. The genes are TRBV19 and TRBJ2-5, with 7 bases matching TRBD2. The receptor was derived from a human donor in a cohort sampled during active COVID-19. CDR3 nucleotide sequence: TGTGCCAGTAGACAAGCGGGGGAGACCCAGTACTTC. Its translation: CASRQAGETQYF.